This T cell receptor (beta chain) was recorded in a study of Graves' ophthalmopathy and Graves' hyperthyroidism. Study-level information: Where ophthalmopathy was absent within 18 months of follow-up, hyperthyroidism was stable.

General study points: Most expanded thyroid clonotypes above 0.001 frequency also appeared in blood. A model built from 13 signatures distinguished ophthalmopathy from stable hyperthyroidism with 85% to 90% sensitivity and about 81% specificity.

The CDR3 loop spans 14 amino acids. The ends lost 4 bases at V and 4 bases at J; junction bases unmatched: 9. Germline-derived CDR1 and CDR2 are DFQATT and SNEGSKA (reference sequence). The sequenced template was RNA, covering the TCR beta CDR3 region. First-round RT-PCR used HTBI primers; second-round multiplex PCR followed. TCRdb processed the multiplex PCR reads anew with MiXCR; each CDR3 protein has one entry. The data hold 500,000 to 700,000 distinct CDR3 sequences, with just under 40% observed a single time. The sample holds many counts of this clonotype. Its target is unknown. The TCR sequence derives from an adult man with Graves' hyperthyroidism. The chain joins TRBV20-1 to TRBJ2-5; 7 bases line up with TRBD1. Sequencing was performed on peripheral blood or thyroid tissue (not recorded which). The CDR3 DNA follows: TGCAGTGCTAAGGGTATAGGGGGCGCAGAGACCCAGTACTTC. Translation: CSAKGIGGAETQYF.